This is a list of T cell receptor beta chains from one sample in a study of T cell repertoires in cytomegalovirus infection. TCRdb independently ran MiXCR on the reads; one entry per CDR3 protein. This table holds some 920,000 distinct CDR3 sequences, roughly 30% found once. These TCRs are of unknown antigen specificity. The sequences come from cultured CD8+ T cells from PBMCs, collected from culture after CMV antigen stimulation. These receptors all stem from a human donor in good health (CMV status not recorded). Some clones in this sample may be carry-over from other donors' samples. Both conserved end residues are part of each CDR3. Fields, in order: V gene, J gene, D gene, clone size, CDR3 DNA, CDR3 protein. A D gene is named only where the DNA matches it firmly. The size of a clone is reported for some rows only, either as once, few or many, or as a class for expanded clones.

>TRBV18|TRBJ2-5|NA|NA
TGTGCCAGCTCCCCGATATCAGGGGGGGACCAAGAGACCCAGTACTTC
CASSPISGGDQETQYF
>TRBV7-2|TRBJ2-5|NA|NA
TGTGCCAGCAGCAGAGATCCCGTAGAGACCCAGTACTTC
CASSRDPVETQYF
>TRBV27|TRBJ1-5|NA|NA
TGTGCCAGCAGTCCGGGGGCGAGTGGCAATCAGCCCCAGCATTTT
CASSPGASGNQPQHF
>TRBV7-8|TRBJ1-1|TRBD1|many
TGTGCCAGCAGCTTAAGTACAGGGGCCACTGAAGCTTTCTTT
CASSLSTGATEAFF
>TRBV4-1|TRBJ2-2|NA|NA
TGCGCCAGCAGCCTCCTAAGGCAGGGAACCGGGGAGCTGTTTTTT
CASSLLRQGTGELFF
>TRBV19|TRBJ2-2|NA|NA
TGTGCCAGTAGTATCCTATGGGACAAGAACACCGGGGAGCTGTTTTTT
CASSILWDKNTGELFF
>TRBV15|TRBJ1-5|NA|NA
TGTGCCACCAGCAGAGTACTCCCAGACCCTTCAAGTCAGCCCCAGCATTTT
CATSRVLPDPSSQPQHF
>TRBV7-9|TRBJ2-7|TRBD1|NA
TGTGCCAGCAGCCACACTGACAGGGGGTCTACCTACGAGCAGTACTTC
CASSHTDRGSTYEQYF
>TRBV27|TRBJ1-5|NA|few
TGTGCCAGCAGTTTATACAGGGAAGACAATCAGCCCCAGCATTTT
CASSLYREDNQPQHF
>TRBV27|TRBJ1-4|TRBD1|NA
TGTGCCAGCAGTTTAAGGGACAGGGTTTCTGAAAAACTGTTTTTT
CASSLRDRVSEKLFF
>TRBV11-1|TRBJ2-3|NA|NA
TGTGCCAGCAGCTTAGTAACCGGGCCCGGGATGGATACGCAGTATTTT
CASSLVTGPGMDTQYF
>TRBV5-6|TRBJ2-3|TRBD2|few
TGTGCCAGCAGACCTCTAGCGGGGGGGACAGATACGCAGTATTTT
CASRPLAGGTDTQYF
>TRBV9|TRBJ2-1|TRBD2|NA
TGTGCCAGCAGCGTAGATCAGCGGACTAGCGGGGGGGCCTTTGAGCAGTTCTTC
CASSVDQRTSGGAFEQFF
>TRBV7-9|TRBJ2-1|NA|NA
TGTGCCACCTCCCACCCTCTCGATGAGCAGTTCTTC
CATSHPLDEQFF
>TRBV9|TRBJ2-6|NA|NA
TGTGCCAGCAGCGTAGAGGCAGTATACTCTGGGGCCAACGTCCTGACTTTC
CASSVEAVYSGANVLTF
>TRBV12-3/TRBV12-4|TRBJ1-2|NA|NA
TGTGCCAGCACCAACAATCAGTGGAGCTATGGCTACACCTTC
CASTNNQWSYGYTF
>TRBV29-1|TRBJ1-2|TRBD1|NA
TGCAGCGCTTGGACAGGGGGAAGCGGTAGCTACACCTTC
CSAWTGGSGSYTF
>TRBV4-1|TRBJ2-3|NA|NA
TGCGCCAGCAGCCCAAATGCCTTGGCCCCCACAGATACGCAGTATTTT
CASSPNALAPTDTQYF
>TRBV19|TRBJ1-5|TRBD1|NA
TGTGCCAGTAGCCGACCTTACCGGGACAGCACCTATAGCAATCAGCCCCAGCATTTT
CASSRPYRDSTYSNQPQHF
>TRBV29-1|TRBJ2-7|NA|few
TGCAGCGTTTCCCCCACAGTAGACTACGAGCAGTACTTC
CSVSPTVDYEQYF
>TRBV27|TRBJ1-1|NA|once
TGTGCCAGCATCACGGCCGGGTCTGAAGCTTTCTTT
CASITAGSEAFF
>TRBV6-1|TRBJ2-1|TRBD1|NA
TGTGCCAGCAGTGCCGACAGGGCGGCCTACAATGAGCAGTTCTTC
CASSADRAAYNEQFF
>TRBV27|TRBJ1-5|NA|many
TGTGCCAGCAGTCCCCAGGGCCAGCCCCAGCATTTT
CASSPQGQPQHF
>TRBV4-1|TRBJ1-1|NA|NA
TGCGCCAGCAGCCAAAGGGAGAACACTGAAGCTTTCTTT
CASSQRENTEAFF
>TRBV27|TRBJ2-7|TRBD1|NA
TGTGCCAGCAGTCCAAGGGACAGACCTCCCTACGAGCAGTACTTC
CASSPRDRPPYEQYF
>TRBV6-6|TRBJ1-5|NA|few
TGTGCCAGCACCCTCGGGGATCAGCCCCAGCATTTT
CASTLGDQPQHF
>TRBV10-2|TRBJ1-1|NA|NA
TGCGCCACAGCCAACACTGAAGCTTTCTTT
CATANTEAFF
>TRBV7-7|TRBJ2-2|NA|many
TGTGCTAGCAGCCTCACTAGGACCGGGGAGCTGTTTTTT
CASSLTRTGELFF
>TRBV27|TRBJ2-3|TRBD2|NA
TGTGCCAGCAGTTTACGGCTAGCGGGCCACACAGATACGCAGTATTTT
CASSLRLAGHTDTQYF
>TRBV29-1|TRBJ2-7|NA|NA
TGCAGCGTCGGAGGTGGAAGCGGTTCTAACTACGAGCAGTACTTC
CSVGGGSGSNYEQYF
>TRBV9|TRBJ2-5|NA|NA
TGTGCCAGCAGCCCAGGGTCTGGGGTGACCCAGTACTTC
CASSPGSGVTQYF
>TRBV27|TRBJ1-2|TRBD1|NA
TGTGCCAGCAGTTACGGCCCAGACAGGGGGCTCTATGGCTACACCTTC
CASSYGPDRGLYGYTF
>TRBV6-5|TRBJ2-1|TRBD2|NA
TGTGCCAGCAGTCCCTGGACTAGCGGGGTAAATGAGCAGTTCTTC
CASSPWTSGVNEQFF
>TRBV7-2|TRBJ1-2|TRBD1|many
TGTGCCAGCAGCAGCTGGACAGGGGACAACTATGGCTACACCTTC
CASSSWTGDNYGYTF
>TRBV6-2/TRBV6-3|TRBJ2-1|NA|NA
TGTGCCAGCAGTTACCCTAGCGCCGTATCACACAATGAGCAGTTCTTC
CASSYPSAVSHNEQFF
>TRBV2|TRBJ2-2|NA|NA
TGTGCCAGCACAAGAGTATTCACCGGGGAGCTGTTTTTT
CASTRVFTGELFF
>TRBV25-1|TRBJ1-2|TRBD1|few
TGTGCCAGCAGTGATTTCTATACAGGGGACGGCTACACCTTC
CASSDFYTGDGYTF
>TRBV4-1|TRBJ2-5|TRBD2|few
TGCGCCAGCAGCCTCGTCCCTAGCGGGGGGGCAGAGACCCAGTACTTC
CASSLVPSGGAETQYF
>TRBV7-9|TRBJ2-1|NA|few
TGTGCCAGCGGGTTGGCAGGGCCCTACAATGAGCAGTTCTTC
CASGLAGPYNEQFF
>TRBV27|TRBJ1-6|NA|few
TGTGCCAGCACCTTAATAGGGTCGGGATCACCCCTCCACTTT
CASTLIGSGSPLHF